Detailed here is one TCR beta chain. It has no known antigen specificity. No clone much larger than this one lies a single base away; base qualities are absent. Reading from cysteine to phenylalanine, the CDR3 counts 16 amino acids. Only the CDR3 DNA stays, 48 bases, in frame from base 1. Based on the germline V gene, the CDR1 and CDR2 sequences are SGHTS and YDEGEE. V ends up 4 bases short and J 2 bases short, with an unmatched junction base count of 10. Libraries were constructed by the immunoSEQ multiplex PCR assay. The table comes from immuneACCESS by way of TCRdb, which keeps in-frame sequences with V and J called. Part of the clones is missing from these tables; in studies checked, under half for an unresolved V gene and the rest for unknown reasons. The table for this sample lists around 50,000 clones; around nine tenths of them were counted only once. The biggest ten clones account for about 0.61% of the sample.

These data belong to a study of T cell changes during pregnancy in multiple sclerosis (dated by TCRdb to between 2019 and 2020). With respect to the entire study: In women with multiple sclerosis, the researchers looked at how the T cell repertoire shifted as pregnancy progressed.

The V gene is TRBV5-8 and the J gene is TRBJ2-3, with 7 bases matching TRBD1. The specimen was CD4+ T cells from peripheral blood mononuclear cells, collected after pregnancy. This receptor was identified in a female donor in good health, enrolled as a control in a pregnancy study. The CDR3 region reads CASSPGQKLFTDTQYF. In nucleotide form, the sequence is TGTGCCAGCAGCCCGGGACAGAAACTTTTCACAGATACGCAGTATTTT.